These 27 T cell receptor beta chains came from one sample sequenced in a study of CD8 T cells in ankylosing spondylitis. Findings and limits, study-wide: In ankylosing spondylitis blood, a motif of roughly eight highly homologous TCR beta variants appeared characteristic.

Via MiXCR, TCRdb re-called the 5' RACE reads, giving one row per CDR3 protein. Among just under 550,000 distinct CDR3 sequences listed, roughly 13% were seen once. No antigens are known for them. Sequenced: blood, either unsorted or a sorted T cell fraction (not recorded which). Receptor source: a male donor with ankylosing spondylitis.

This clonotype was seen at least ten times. CDR3 sequence (DNA): TGCGCCAGCAGCTTGCTCGGCAGGGCATCCTACGAGCAGTACTTC. Amino acids: CASSLLGRASYEQYF. The chain employs TRBV5-1 and TRBJ2-7, with D maybe TRBD1 (5 bases). Trimming pared 1 base from V and 1 base from J, leaving 12 bases between. The CDR3 runs 15 residues. Per the germline V gene, CDR1 is SGHRS and CDR2 is YFSETQ.

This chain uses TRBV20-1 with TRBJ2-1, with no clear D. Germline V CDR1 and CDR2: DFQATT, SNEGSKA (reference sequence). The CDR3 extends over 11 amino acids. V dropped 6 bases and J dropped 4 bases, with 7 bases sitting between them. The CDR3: CSAQGYNEQFF. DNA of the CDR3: TGCAGTGCCCAAGGGTACAATGAGCAGTTCTTC.

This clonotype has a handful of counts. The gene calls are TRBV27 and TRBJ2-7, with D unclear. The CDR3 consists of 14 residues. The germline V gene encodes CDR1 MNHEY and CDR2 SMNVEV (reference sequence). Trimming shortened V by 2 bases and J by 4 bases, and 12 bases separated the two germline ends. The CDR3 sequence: CASSLMIGRYEQYF. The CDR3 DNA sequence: TGTGCCAGCAGTTTAATGATAGGCAGATACGAGCAGTACTTC.

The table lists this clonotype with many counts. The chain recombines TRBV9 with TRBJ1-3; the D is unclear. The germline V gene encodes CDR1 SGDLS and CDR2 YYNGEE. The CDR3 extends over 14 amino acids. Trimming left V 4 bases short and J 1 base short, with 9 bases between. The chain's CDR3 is CASSPPFSGNTIYF. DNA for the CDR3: TGTGCCAGCAGCCCACCATTTTCTGGAAACACCATATATTTT.

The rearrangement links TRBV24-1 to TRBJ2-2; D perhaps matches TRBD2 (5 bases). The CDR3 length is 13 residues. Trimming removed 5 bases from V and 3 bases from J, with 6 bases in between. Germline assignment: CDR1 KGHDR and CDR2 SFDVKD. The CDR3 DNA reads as TGTGCCACCAGTGGGACTTACACCGGGGAGCTGTTTTTT. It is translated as CATSGTYTGELFF.

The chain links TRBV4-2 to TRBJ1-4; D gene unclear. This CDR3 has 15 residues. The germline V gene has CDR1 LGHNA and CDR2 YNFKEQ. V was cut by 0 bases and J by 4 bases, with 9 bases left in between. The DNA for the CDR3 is TGTGCCAGCAGCCAAGATGGCGGCGGTAATGAAAAACTGTTTTTT. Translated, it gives CASSQDGGGNEKLFF.

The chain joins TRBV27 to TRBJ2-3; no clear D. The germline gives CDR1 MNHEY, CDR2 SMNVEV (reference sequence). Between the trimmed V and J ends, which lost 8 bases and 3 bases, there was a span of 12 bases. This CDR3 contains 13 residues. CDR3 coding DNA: TGTGCCAGCTCTGTTCTGGGGACAGATACGCAGTATTTT. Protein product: CASSVLGTDTQYF.

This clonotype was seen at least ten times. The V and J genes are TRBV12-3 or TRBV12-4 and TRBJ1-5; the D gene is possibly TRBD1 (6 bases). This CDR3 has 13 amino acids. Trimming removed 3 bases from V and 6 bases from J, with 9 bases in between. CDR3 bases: TGTGCCAGCAGTTTTGTAGGGGGTCAGCCCCAGCATTTT. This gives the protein CASSFVGGQPQHF.

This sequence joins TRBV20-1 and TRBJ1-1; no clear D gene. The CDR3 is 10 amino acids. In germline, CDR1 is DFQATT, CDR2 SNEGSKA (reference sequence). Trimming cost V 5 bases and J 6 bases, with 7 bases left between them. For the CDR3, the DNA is TGCAGTGCTCTTAGGGCTGAAGCTTTCTTT. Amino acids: CSALRAEAFF.

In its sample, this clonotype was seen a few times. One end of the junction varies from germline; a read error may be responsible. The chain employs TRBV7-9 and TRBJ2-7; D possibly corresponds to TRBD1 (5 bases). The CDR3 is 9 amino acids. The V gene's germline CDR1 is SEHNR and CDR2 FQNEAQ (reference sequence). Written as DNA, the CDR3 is TGTGCCAGCAGCCTACAGGCGGACTTC. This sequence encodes CASSLQADF.

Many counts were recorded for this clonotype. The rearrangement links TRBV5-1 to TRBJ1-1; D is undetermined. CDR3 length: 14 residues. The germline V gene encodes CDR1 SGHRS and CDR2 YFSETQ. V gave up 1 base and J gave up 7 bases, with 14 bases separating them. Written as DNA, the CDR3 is TGCGCCAGCAGCTTGTCAACAGCAGCGATTGAAGCTTTCTTT. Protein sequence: CASSLSTAAIEAFF.

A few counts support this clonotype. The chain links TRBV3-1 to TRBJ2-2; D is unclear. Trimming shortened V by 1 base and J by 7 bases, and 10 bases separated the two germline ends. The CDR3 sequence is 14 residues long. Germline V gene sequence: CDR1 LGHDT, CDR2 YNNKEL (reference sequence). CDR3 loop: CASSQADWGGELFF. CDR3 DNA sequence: TGTGCCAGCAGCCAAGCCGACTGGGGCGGGGAGCTGTTTTTT.

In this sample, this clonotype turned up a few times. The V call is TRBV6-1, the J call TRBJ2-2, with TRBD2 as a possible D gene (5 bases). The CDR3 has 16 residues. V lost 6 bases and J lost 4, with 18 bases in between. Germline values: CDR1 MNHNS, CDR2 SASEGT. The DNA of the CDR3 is TGTGCCAGCAGCCACGGGTGCGGGTTCGGCACCGGGGAGCTGTTTTTT. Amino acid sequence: CASSHGCGFGTGELFF.

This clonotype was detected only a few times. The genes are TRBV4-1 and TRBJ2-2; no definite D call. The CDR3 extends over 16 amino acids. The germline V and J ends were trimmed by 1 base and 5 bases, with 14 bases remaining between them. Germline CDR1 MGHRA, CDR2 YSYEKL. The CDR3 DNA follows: TGCGCCAGCAGCCAAGCCGGGCATAAAAGGACCGGGGAGCTGTTTTTT. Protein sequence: CASSQAGHKRTGELFF.

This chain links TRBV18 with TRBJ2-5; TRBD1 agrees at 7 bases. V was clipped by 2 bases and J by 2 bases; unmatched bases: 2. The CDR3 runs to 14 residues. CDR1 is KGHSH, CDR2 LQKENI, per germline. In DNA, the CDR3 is TGTGCCAGCTCACCAAAACAGGGGCAAGAGACCCAGTACTTC. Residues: CASSPKQGQETQYF.

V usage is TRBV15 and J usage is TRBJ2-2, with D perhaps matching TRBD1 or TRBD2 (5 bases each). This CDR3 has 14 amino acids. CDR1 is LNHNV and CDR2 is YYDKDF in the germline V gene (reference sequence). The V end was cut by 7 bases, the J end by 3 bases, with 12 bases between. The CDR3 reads CATMWGSDTGELFF. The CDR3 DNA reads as TGTGCCACCATGTGGGGGTCAGACACCGGGGAGCTGTTTTTT.

The CDR3 nucleotides are TGCAGTGCTATGGGGAACTATGGCTACACCTTC. It codes for CSAMGNYGYTF. V gene TRBV20-1 combines with J gene TRBJ1-2, with D hard to call. Deletions cut 4 bases from V and 2 bases from J, with 5 bases between. The CDR3 totals 11 residues. Germline values: CDR1 DFQATT, CDR2 SNEGSKA (reference sequence).

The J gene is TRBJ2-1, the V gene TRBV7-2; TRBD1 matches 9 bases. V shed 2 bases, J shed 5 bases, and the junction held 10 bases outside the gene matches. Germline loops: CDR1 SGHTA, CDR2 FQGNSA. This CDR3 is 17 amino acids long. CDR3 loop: CASSLFAPGTGNNEQFF. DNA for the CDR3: TGTGCCAGCAGCTTATTTGCCCCCGGGACAGGGAACAATGAGCAGTTCTTC.

The CDR3 nucleotides are TGTGCCAGCAGCTTAGCGCGAGCGGGAGGGTACGAGCAGTACTTC. Residues: CASSLARAGGYEQYF. The chain has TRBV7-6 and TRBJ2-7, with 10 bases fitting TRBD2. The trim removed 0 bases at V and 4 bases at J, leaving 3 bases unmatched. In germline, CDR1 is SGHVS, CDR2 FNYEAQ. CDR3 length equals 15 residues.

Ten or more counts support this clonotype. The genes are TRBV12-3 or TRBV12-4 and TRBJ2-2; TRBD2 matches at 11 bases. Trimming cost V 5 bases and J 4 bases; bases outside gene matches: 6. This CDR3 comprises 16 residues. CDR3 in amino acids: CASSIRLAGITGELFF. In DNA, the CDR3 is TGTGCCAGCAGTATCCGACTAGCGGGAATCACCGGGGAGCTGTTTTTT.

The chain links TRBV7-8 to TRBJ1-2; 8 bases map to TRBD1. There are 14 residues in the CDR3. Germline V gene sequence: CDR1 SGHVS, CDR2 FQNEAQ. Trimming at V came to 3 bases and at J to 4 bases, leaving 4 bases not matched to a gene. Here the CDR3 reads CASSLQGAFYGYTF. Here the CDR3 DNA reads TGTGCCAGCAGCTTGCAGGGGGCATTCTATGGCTACACCTTC.

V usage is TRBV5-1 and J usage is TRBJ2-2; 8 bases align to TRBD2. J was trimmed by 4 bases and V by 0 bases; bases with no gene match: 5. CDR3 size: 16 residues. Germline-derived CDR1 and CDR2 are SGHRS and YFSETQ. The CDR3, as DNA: TGCGCCAGCAGCTTGGGAAAAGCGGGAGTCACCGGGGAGCTGTTTTTT. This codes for CASSLGKAGVTGELFF.

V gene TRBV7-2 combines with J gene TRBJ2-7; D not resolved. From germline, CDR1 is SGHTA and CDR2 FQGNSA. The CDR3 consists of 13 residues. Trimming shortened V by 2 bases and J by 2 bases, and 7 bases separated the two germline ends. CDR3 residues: CASSLSTPYEQYV. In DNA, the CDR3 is TGTGCCAGCAGCTTATCGACCCCCTACGAGCAGTACGTC.

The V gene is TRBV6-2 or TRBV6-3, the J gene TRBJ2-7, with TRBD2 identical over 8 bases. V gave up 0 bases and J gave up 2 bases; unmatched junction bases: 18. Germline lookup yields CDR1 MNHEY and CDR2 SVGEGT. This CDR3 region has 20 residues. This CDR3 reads CASSYSNLIAGPVFAYEQYV. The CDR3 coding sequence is TGTGCCAGCAGTTACTCGAATCTTATAGCGGGACCCGTTTTTGCCTACGAGCAGTACGTC.

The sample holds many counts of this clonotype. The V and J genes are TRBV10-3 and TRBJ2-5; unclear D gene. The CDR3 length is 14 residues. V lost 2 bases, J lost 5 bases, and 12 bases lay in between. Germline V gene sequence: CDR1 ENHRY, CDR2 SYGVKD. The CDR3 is CAISEPGPWETQYF. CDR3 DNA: TGTGCCATCAGTGAGCCGGGCCCTTGGGAGACCCAGTACTTC.

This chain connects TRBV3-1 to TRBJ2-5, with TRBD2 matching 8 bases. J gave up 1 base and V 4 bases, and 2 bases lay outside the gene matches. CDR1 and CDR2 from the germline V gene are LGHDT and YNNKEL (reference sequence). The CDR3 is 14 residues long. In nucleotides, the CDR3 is TGTGCCAGCAGCCCGACTAGCGCCCAAGAGACCCAGTACTTC. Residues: CASSPTSAQETQYF.

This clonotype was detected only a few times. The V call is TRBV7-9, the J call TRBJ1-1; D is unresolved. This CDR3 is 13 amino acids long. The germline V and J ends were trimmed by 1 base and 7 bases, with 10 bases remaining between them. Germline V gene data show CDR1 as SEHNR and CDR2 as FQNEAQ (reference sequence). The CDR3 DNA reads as TGTGCCAGCAGCTTAGAGTCGGGATATGAAGCTTTCTTT. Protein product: CASSLESGYEAFF. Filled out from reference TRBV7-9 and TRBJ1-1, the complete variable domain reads DTGVSQNPRHKITKRGQNVTFRCDPISEHNRLYWYRQTLGQGPEFLTYFQNEAQLEKSRLLSDRFSAERPKGSFSTLEIQRTEQGDSAMYLCASSLESGYEAFFGQGTRLTVV.